Below, one T cell receptor beta chain is given with its context. The data originate from a study of cytomegalovirus exposure and HLA in healthy donors. Clones were read by immunoSEQ multiplex PCR, and TCRdb kept only the in-frame ones, dropping some. Among fewer than 400,000 clones listed, roughly 90% were seen once. CDR3 length: 16 residues. The V and J ends lost 1 base and 1 base respectively, with 11 bases between them. Germline V gives CDR1 MNHNS, CDR2 SASEGT. This sequence was found in a man aged 30 to 39 in good health and CMV-seronegative. The J gene is TRBJ1-5, the V gene TRBV6-1, with TRBD1 as a possible D gene (6 bases). Sequenced: PBMCs. In nucleotides, the CDR3 is TGTGCCAGCAGTGAAGGACAAGGGACAAGCAATCAGCCCCAGCATTTT. It specifies CASSEGQGTSNQPQHF.